The source of this TCR beta chain is a study of Ad26.COV2.S vaccination and SARS-CoV-2 variants. Study outcomes and limitations: Responses of T cells in total may have been underestimated by the TCR breadth and depth analyses. While placebo recipients had lower spike-specific TCR breadth, vaccine recipients had more. Whether participants received vaccine or placebo, their non-spike TCR breadth was similar.

Generated by immunoSEQ multiplex PCR, the TCRdb table keeps only in-frame clones and is missing some. The repertoire holds 350,000 to 450,000 clones, with around 86% as singletons. This CDR3 comprises 13 residues. The V and J ends lost 5 bases and 7 bases respectively, with 12 bases between them. The sample's treatment: approximately 18 received Ad26.COV2.S at low or high dose, single or two shots; 5 received placebo; per-sample allocation not given. The investigators took samples on day 63 after the first vaccine or placebo injection. An adult aged 18-55 years in Boston served as the donor. Details on this clone: Its antigen is currently unknown.

The rearrangement joins TRBV12-3 or TRBV12-4 to TRBJ1-5, with D uncertain. This sequence originates from a person between 18 and 60 years old who received the Ad26.COV2.S COVID-19 vaccine or a placebo. The sequenced sample was peripheral blood, obtained in a trial of Ad26.COV2.S vaccine versus placebo. The CDR3 DNA follows: TGTGCCAGCAGTGAGCACCCAAGGCAGCCCCAGCATTTT. Translated: CASSEHPRQPQHF.